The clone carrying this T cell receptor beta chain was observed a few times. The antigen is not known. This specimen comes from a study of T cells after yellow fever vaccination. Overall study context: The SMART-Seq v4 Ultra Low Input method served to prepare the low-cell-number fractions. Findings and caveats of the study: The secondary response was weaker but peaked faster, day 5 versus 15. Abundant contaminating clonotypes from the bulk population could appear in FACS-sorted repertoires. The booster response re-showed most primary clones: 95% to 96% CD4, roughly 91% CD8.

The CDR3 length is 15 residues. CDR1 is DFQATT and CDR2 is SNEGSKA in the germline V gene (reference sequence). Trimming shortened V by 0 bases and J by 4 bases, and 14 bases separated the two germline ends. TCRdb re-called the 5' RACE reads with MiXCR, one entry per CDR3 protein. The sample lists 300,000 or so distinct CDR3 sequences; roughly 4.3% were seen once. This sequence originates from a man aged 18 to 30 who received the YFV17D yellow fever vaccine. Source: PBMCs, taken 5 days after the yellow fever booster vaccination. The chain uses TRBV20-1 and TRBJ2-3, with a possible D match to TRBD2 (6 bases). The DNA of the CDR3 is TGCAGTGCTAGAGATGAGCGGGTTAGGGCAGATACGCAGTATTTT. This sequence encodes CSARDERVRADTQYF.